This T cell receptor (beta chain) was observed in a study of shared clonotypes between healthy human individuals. Findings of the study overall: Clonotypes shared by all four sorted-subset donors had higher generation probabilities than non-shared clonotypes. The study sampled only blood, and tissue repertoires likely differ.

On this clone itself: Its antigen remains unknown.

Using immunoSEQ multiplex PCR, the repertoire was profiled, and TCRdb retains in-frame clones only, with some absent. There are 1 million to 1.2 million clones in the sample; approximately 80% occur only once, and roughly 0.9% lies in the top ten. The CDR3 is made up of 16 amino acids. Trimming removed 3 bases from V and 4 bases from J; junction bases left unmatched: 7. Germline CDR1 MNHNS, CDR2 SASEGT. Sequenced material: memory CD4+ T cells from PBMCs. Described subset: CD45RA-negative fraction. This clonotype originated in a man between 18 and 29 years old in good health. Some clones in this sample may be carry-over from other donors' samples. The rearrangement joins TRBV6-1 to TRBJ1-2, with 11 bases fitting TRBD1. The CDR3 spells CASSDPGQGEFYGYTF. DNA of the CDR3: TGTGCCAGCAGTGACCCGGGACAGGGGGAGTTCTATGGCTACACCTTC.